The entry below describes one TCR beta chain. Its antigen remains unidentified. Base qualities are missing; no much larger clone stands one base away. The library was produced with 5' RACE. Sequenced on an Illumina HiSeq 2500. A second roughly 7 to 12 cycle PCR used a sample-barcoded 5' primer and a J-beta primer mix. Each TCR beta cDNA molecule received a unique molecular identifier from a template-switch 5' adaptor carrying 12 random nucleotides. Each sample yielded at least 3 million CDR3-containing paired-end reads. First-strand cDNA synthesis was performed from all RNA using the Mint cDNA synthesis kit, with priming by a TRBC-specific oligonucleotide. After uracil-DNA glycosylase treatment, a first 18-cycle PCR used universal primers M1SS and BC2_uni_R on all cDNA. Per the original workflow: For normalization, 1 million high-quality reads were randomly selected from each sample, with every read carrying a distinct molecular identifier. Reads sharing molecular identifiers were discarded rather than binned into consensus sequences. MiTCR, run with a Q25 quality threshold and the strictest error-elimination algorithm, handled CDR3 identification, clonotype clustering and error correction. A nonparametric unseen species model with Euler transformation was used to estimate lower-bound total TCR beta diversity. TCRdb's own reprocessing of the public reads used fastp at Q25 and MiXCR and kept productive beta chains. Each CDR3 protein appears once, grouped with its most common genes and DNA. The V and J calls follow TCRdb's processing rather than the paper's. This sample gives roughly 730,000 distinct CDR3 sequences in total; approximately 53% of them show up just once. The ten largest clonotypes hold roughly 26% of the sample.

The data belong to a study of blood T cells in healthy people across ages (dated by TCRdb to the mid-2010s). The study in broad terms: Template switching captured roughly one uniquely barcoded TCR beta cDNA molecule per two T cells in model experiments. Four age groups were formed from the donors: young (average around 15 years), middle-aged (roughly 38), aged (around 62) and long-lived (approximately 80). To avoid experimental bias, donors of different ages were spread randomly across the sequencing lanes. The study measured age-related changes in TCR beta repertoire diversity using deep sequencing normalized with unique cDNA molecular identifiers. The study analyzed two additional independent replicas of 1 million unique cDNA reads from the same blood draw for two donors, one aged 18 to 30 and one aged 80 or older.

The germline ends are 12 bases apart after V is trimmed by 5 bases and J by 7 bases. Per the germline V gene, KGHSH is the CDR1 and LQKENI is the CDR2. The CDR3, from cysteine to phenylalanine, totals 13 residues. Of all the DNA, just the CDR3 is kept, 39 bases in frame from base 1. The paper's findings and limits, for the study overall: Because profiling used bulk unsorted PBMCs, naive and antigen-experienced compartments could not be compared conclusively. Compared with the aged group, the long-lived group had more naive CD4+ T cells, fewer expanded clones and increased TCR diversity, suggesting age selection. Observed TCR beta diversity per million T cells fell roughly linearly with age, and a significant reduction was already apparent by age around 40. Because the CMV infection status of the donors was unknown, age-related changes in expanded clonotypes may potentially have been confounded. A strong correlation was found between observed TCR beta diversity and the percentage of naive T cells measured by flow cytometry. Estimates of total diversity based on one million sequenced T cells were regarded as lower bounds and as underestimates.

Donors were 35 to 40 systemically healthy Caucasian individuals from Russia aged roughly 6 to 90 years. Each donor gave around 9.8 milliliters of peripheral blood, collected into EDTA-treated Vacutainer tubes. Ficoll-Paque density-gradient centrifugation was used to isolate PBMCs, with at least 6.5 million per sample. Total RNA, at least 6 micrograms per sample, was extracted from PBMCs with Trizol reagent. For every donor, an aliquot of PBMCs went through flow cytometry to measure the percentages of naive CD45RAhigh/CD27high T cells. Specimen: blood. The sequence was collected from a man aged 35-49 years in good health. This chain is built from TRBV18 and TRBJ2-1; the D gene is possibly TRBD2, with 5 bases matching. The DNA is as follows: TGTGCCAGCTCATCAACAAGAGGGAATGAGCAGTTCTTC. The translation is CASSSTRGNEQFF.